The rows below give T cell receptor beta chains drawn from one sample of a study of radiation and T cells in renal cell carcinoma. The data were produced by immunoSEQ multiplex PCR, yet TCRdb's version contains in-frame clones alone and is incomplete. The sample lists some 120,000 clones, roughly 80% seen once, with around 3% in the top ten. Sequencing used blood, obtained from a patient whose treatment included radiotherapy and nephrectomy. These receptors were taken from a woman aged 60-70 years with renal cell carcinoma. Each CDR3 is given with its conserved first and last residue. The D gene is left open where the match is weak. Not all rows give a size; the values are once, few, many and, for expanded clones, a class.

CASSLGQGFEKLFF | TGTGCCAGCAGCCTGGGACAGGGGTTTGAAAAACTGTTTTTT | TRBJ1-4 | - | TRBV28 | TRBD1
CASGTQGAIGNTIYF | TGTGCCAGCGGGACACAGGGGGCAATTGGAAACACCATATATTTT | TRBJ1-3 | once | TRBV6-5 | TRBD1
CASSYSRGIGTYEQYF | TGTGCCAGCAGTTACTCGAGGGGGATAGGAACCTACGAGCAGTACTTC | TRBJ2-7 | - | TRBV6-5 | -
CASSDVVGTGVETQYF | TGTGCCAGCAGTGATGTTGTGGGAACAGGGGTGGAGACCCAGTACTTC | TRBJ2-5 | - | TRBV6-1 | TRBD1
CASSLRTDSYEQYF | TGTGCCAGCAGCCTTCGGACGGACTCCTACGAGCAGTACTTC | TRBJ2-7 | - | TRBV7-2 | -
CASSFNWDETQYF | TGTGCCAGCAGCTTCAACTGGGACGAGACCCAGTACTTC | TRBJ2-5 | few | TRBV7-2 | -
CASSLDDRDYSNQPQHF | TGTGCCAGCAGCCTTGATGACAGAGATTATAGCAATCAGCCCCAGCATTTT | TRBJ1-5 | - | TRBV9 | -
CASSHDTPNTGELFF | TGTGCCAGCAGCCACGACACCCCGAACACCGGGGAGCTGTTTTTT | TRBJ2-2 | - | TRBV14 | -
CASSFHRVMNTEAFF | TGTGCCAGCAGCTTTCACAGGGTGATGAACACTGAAGCTTTCTTT | TRBJ1-1 | - | TRBV7-2 | -
CASSMGTSGRGQFF | TGTGCCAGCAGCATGGGGACTAGCGGGAGGGGGCAGTTCTTC | TRBJ2-1 | - | TRBV28 | TRBD2
CASSLDFRARTGELFF | TGTGCCAGCAGCCTCGATTTTAGAGCGCGGACCGGGGAGCTGTTTTTT | TRBJ2-2 | - | TRBV5-4 | -
CASSPPTGMNTEAFF | TGTGCCAGTAGCCCACCGACAGGCATGAACACTGAAGCTTTCTTT | TRBJ1-1 | - | TRBV7-5 | -
CASSYSGGKHTEAFF | TGTGCCAGCAGTTACTCTGGCGGAAAACACACTGAAGCTTTCTTT | TRBJ1-1 | - | TRBV6-6 | -
CASSPGQYQETQYF | TGTGCCAGCAGCCCGGGGCAGTACCAAGAGACCCAGTACTTC | TRBJ2-5 | - | TRBV7-6 | -
CAWGLREPQHF | TGTGCCTGGGGACTCCGGGAGCCCCAGCATTTT | TRBJ1-5 | few | TRBV30 | -
CASSLGDSNYGYTF | TGCGCCAGCAGCTTGGGGGACAGTAACTATGGCTACACCTTC | TRBJ1-2 | - | TRBV5-1 | TRBD1
CASSEASGRVRTEAFF | TGTGCCAGCAGTGAAGCGAGTGGGAGGGTGAGGACTGAAGCTTTCTTT | TRBJ1-1 | - | TRBV6-1 | -
CASRPGTSGGYNEQFF | TGTGCCAGCAGACCCGGGACTAGCGGAGGATACAATGAGCAGTTCTTC | TRBJ2-1 | - | TRBV27 | TRBD2
CASSFIGQLPNEKLFF | TGTGCCAGCTCGTTTATAGGACAGCTACCTAATGAAAAACTGTTTTTT | TRBJ1-4 | - | TRBV18 | -
CATSGGLLTSGNEQFF | TGTGCCACCAGCGGAGGCCTTCTGACTAGCGGCAATGAGCAGTTCTTC | TRBJ2-1 | - | TRBV15 | TRBD2
CASSLEGTAGTEAFF | TGCGCCAGCAGCTTGGAGGGGACAGCCGGTACTGAAGCTTTCTTT | TRBJ1-1 | once | TRBV5-1 | TRBD1
CAGARDVSGNTIYF | TGTGCCGGAGCCCGGGACGTCTCTGGAAACACCATATATTTT | TRBJ1-3 | - | TRBV7-9 | -
CASSGQGVSGELFF | TGCGCCAGCAGTGGGCAGGGGGTCTCCGGGGAGCTGTTTTTT | TRBJ2-2 | - | TRBV10-1 | TRBD1
CASSPPQGRNYGYTF | TGTGCCAGCAGCCCCCCTCAAGGGCGGAACTATGGCTACACCTTC | TRBJ1-2 | - | TRBV7-2 | -
CASRLGAGQIGELFF | TGTGCAAGTCGCTTAGGGGCTGGACAGATCGGGGAGCTGTTTTTT | TRBJ2-2 | - | TRBV12-2 | -
CASRGSSGNTIYF | TGTGCCAGCAGGGGGAGCTCTGGAAACACCATATATTTT | TRBJ1-3 | - | TRBV5-4 | -
CASSFPGIGETQYF | TGTGCCAGCAGCTTTCCAGGGATTGGGGAGACCCAGTACTTC | TRBJ2-5 | - | TRBV5-5 | -
CASSSGRDRLYNEQFF | TGTGCCAGCAGTTCTGGTCGGGACAGATTATACAATGAGCAGTTCTTC | TRBJ2-1 | - | TRBV5-4 | TRBD1
CASSTTGDYGYTF | TGTGCCAGTAGTACCACAGGGGATTATGGCTACACCTTC | TRBJ1-2 | - | TRBV19 | TRBD1
CASSQVEQGSFREQYF | TGTGCCAGCTCACAAGTAGAACAGGGGAGTTTCCGCGAGCAGTACTTC | TRBJ2-7 | - | TRBV18 | TRBD1
CASSAGGVLYNEQFF | TGTGCCAGCAGTGCCGGGGGGGTCTTATACAATGAGCAGTTCTTC | TRBJ2-1 | - | TRBV2 | TRBD2
CAISDSRERNNYGYTF | TGTGCCATCAGTGATTCCAGGGAGAGGAATAACTATGGCTACACCTTC | TRBJ1-2 | - | TRBV10-3 | -
CASSFWQGAHNSPLHF | TGTGCCAGCAGCTTTTGGCAGGGGGCACATAATTCACCCCTCCACTTT | TRBJ1-6 | - | TRBV5-6 | TRBD1
CASSLERGLSGQETQYF | TGCGCCAGCAGCTTGGAACGGGGCCTGTCTGGGCAAGAGACCCAGTACTTC | TRBJ2-5 | - | TRBV5-1 | -
CAWAVGLAGPQFYNEQFF | TGTGCCTGGGCGGTGGGACTAGCGGGTCCTCAGTTCTACAATGAGCAGTTCTTC | TRBJ2-1 | - | TRBV30 | TRBD2
CASRAGQVTNIQYF | TGTGCCAGCAGAGCGGGACAGGTAACAAACATTCAGTACTTC | TRBJ2-4 | - | TRBV6-6 | -
CASSPGQGPYEQYF | TGTGCCAGCTCACCGGGACAGGGACCGTACGAGCAGTACTTC | TRBJ2-7 | - | TRBV18 | TRBD1
CASSLGQYYNEQFF | TGTGCCAGCAGCTTAGGACAGTACTACAATGAGCAGTTCTTC | TRBJ2-1 | few | TRBV5-6 | -
CASSSRGAGANVLTF | TGTGCCAGCAGCTCCAGGGGGGCTGGGGCCAACGTCCTGACTTTC | TRBJ2-6 | - | TRBV7-9 | -
CASSVEGANYGYTF | TGTGCCAGCAGTGTAGAGGGGGCTAACTATGGCTACACCTTC | TRBJ1-2 | - | TRBV2 | -
CASSEGGDSNQPQHF | TGTGCCAGCAGTGAAGGGGGCGATAGCAATCAGCCCCAGCATTTT | TRBJ1-5 | - | TRBV6-4 | TRBD1
CSVASASSGPHYLGYEQYF | TGCAGCGTTGCCTCCGCTAGCTCAGGGCCCCACTACCTAGGCTACGAGCAGTACTTC | TRBJ2-7 | - | TRBV29-1 | -
CASSPQGDRADTQYF | TGCGCCAGCAGCCCGCAGGGTGATAGGGCAGATACGCAGTATTTT | TRBJ2-3 | - | TRBV5-1 | -
CASSQSGASLEQYF | TGCGCCAGCAGCCAGTCCGGGGCCAGTCTCGAGCAGTACTTC | TRBJ2-7 | - | TRBV5-1 | -
CASSQNGGRNTEAFF | TGTGCCAGCAGCCAGAACGGGGGGCGGAACACTGAAGCTTTCTTT | TRBJ1-1 | - | TRBV5-4 | -
CASSAGTVPGANVLTF | TGTGCCAGCAGCGCCGGGACAGTCCCTGGGGCCAACGTCCTGACTTTC | TRBJ2-6 | - | TRBV9 | TRBD1
CATSRGRQGVTYEQYF | TGTGCCACCAGCAGGGGCAGACAGGGGGTAACCTACGAGCAGTACTTC | TRBJ2-7 | - | TRBV15 | TRBD1
CASSEWGALHF | TGTGCCAGCAGTGAATGGGGGGCCCTCCACTTT | TRBJ1-6 | - | TRBV2 | -
CASSLLQGANTGELFF | TGTGCCAGCAGCTTGTTACAGGGGGCTAACACCGGGGAGCTGTTTTTT | TRBJ2-2 | - | TRBV7-6 | TRBD1
CASTRDFYGYTF | TGTGCCAGTACCCGAGACTTCTATGGCTACACCTTC | TRBJ1-2 | - | TRBV19 | -
CARSTGAGEKLFF | TGCGCCAGATCAACAGGGGCGGGTGAAAAACTGTTTTTT | TRBJ1-4 | - | TRBV10-1 | TRBD1
CASSPSGFNTDTQYF | TGTGCCAGCAGCCCTTCGGGCTTCAACACAGATACGCAGTATTTT | TRBJ2-3 | - | TRBV14 | -
CASSPGPSRPYNEQFF | TGCGCCAGCAGCCCGGGGCCCTCCCGTCCGTACAATGAGCAGTTCTTC | TRBJ2-1 | once | TRBV5-1 | -
CAWSEIGGGVTEAFF | TGTGCCTGGAGTGAGATAGGAGGGGGAGTCACTGAAGCTTTCTTT | TRBJ1-1 | few | TRBV30 | -
CASSQAIRGQTNEKLFF | TGCGCCAGCAGCCAAGCGATAAGGGGGCAAACTAATGAAAAACTGTTTTTT | TRBJ1-4 | - | TRBV4-3 | TRBD1